A selection of T cell receptor beta chains follows, all from one sample in a study of T cells of healthy individuals. One entry per CDR3 protein, called by TCRdb with MiXCR from the 5' RACE reads. The sample has about 100,000 distinct CDR3 sequences, roughly 18% seen once. Every receptor here comes from a human donor in good health. Each CDR3 is given with its conserved first and last residue. The D gene is left open where the match is weak. Rows may omit the clone size; those that give it use once, few, many or a size class.

v_call	clone_size	j_call	d_call	cdr3_aa	cdr3_nt
TRBV2	many	TRBJ2-5	TRBD1	CASGTGEVETQYF	TGTGCCAGCGGGACAGGGGAGGTCGAGACCCAGTACTTC
TRBV30	many	TRBJ1-6	.	CAWSGAWTANNSPLHF	TGTGCCTGGAGTGGGGCTTGGACGGCCAATAATTCACCCCTCCACTTT
TRBV7-2	few	TRBJ2-7	TRBD1	CASSFDRGYGYEQYF	TGTGCCAGCAGCTTTGACAGGGGGTATGGCTACGAGCAGTACTTC
TRBV11-3	.	TRBJ2-1	.	CASSLGENHEQFF	TGTGCCAGCAGCTTAGGGGAGAACCATGAGCAGTTCTTC
TRBV4-3	many	TRBJ2-6	.	CASSQDVLSGANVLTF	TGCGCCAGCAGCCAAGATGTGCTGTCTGGGGCCAACGTCCTGACTTTC
TRBV2	many	TRBJ1-6	TRBD1	CASRGQGQDNSPLHF	TGTGCCAGCAGGGGACAGGGTCAGGATAATTCACCCCTCCACTTT
TRBV5-1	.	TRBJ2-4	.	CASSLPQDVNIQYF	TGCGCCAGCAGCTTGCCGCAGGATGTAAACATTCAGTACTTC
TRBV20-1	.	TRBJ1-5	TRBD1	CSCCGTANQPQHF	TGCAGTTGCTGTGGGACAGCTAATCAGCCCCAGCATTTT
TRBV18	.	TRBJ1-1	.	CASSPLGALMNTEAFF	TGTGCCAGCTCACCACTCGGGGCGCTCATGAACACTGAAGCTTTCTTT
TRBV25-1	many	TRBJ2-1	TRBD1	CASRGTGYYNEQFF	TGTGCCAGCAGGGGGACAGGGTATTACAATGAGCAGTTCTTC
TRBV3-1	few	TRBJ2-3	TRBD2	CASSYVPSGRSSTDTQYF	TGTGCCAGCAGCTACGTTCCTAGCGGAAGATCTAGCACAGATACGCAGTATTTT
TRBV7-9	.	TRBJ2-3	.	CASSRGGQSGGTDTQYF	TGTGCCAGCAGCCGCGGGGGACAGTCCGGGGGCACAGATACGCAGTATTTT
TRBV20-1	.	TRBJ2-5	.	CSARLGIGGKQETQYF	TGCAGTGCTAGGCTGGGGATCGGGGGAAAACAAGAGACCCAGTACTTC
TRBV20-1	.	TRBJ2-7	.	CSARGTGNEQYF	TGCAGTGCTAGAGGTACGGGCAACGAGCAGTACTTC
TRBV10-2	many	TRBJ2-1	TRBD1	CASLRDRAYNEQFF	TGCGCCAGCCTCCGGGACAGAGCCTACAATGAGCAGTTCTTC
TRBV6-5	.	TRBJ2-2	TRBD1	CASSSLRGGAGTGELFF	TGTGCCAGCAGTTCGCTCAGAGGGGGCGCCGGAACCGGGGAGCTGTTTTTT
TRBV24-1	.	TRBJ2-1	TRBD1	CATSDRDRRINEQFF	TGTGCCACCAGTGATCGGGACAGGCGGATCAATGAGCAGTTCTTC
TRBV6-5	many	TRBJ2-1	.	CASAKGAYNEQFF	TGTGCCAGCGCGAAGGGTGCCTACAATGAGCAGTTCTTC
TRBV20-1	few	TRBJ2-1	.	CSAYRSEHEQFF	TGCAGTGCTTATCGTAGCGAGCATGAGCAGTTCTTC
TRBV25-1	.	TRBJ2-7	.	CASSSSGTGLEEQYF	TGTGCCAGCAGTTCGAGTGGGACGGGACTGGAGGAGCAGTACTTC
TRBV9	few	TRBJ1-2	.	CASSPGSTNYGYTF	TGTGCCAGCAGCCCGGGCTCTACTAACTATGGCTACACCTTC
TRBV5-1	.	TRBJ2-5	TRBD1	CASSLTTGGETQYF	TGCGCCAGCAGCTTAACCACAGGGGGAGAGACCCAGTACTTC
TRBV6-5	.	TRBJ1-6	.	CASSYMQSPLHF	TGTGCCAGCAGTTACATGCAGTCACCCCTCCACTTT